Listed here is a single T cell receptor beta chain. Its antigen is not identified. Different DNA sequences within this sample yield the same CDR3. Deletions cut 1 base from V and 2 bases from J, with 8 bases between. The CDR3 runs 14 residues. Germline V gene lookup returns CDR1 SGHTA and CDR2 FQGNSA. These data belong to a study of beta chain features in type 1 diabetes. Regarding the study as a whole: Moderate yet significant TCRB CDR3 shortening was seen in Type 1 diabetes patients in all four CD4+ subsets. Insertions were fewer and deletions more numerous at VDJ junctions in type 1 diabetes patients.

Blood was collected once per donor into heparin, averaging about 0.12 L. Each sorted fraction was over 98% pure. Reverse transcribing all isolated RNA meant expressed TCRB transcripts were sequenced. TCRdb's table, derived via immunoSEQ multiplex PCR, lists solely in-frame clones and lacks some. The table lists 600,000 to 700,000 clones, 9.5% to 15% of them singletons. The clonotype comes from a man aged 25-40 years with type 1 diabetes. Material: naive CD4+ T cells from blood. The V call is TRBV7-2, the J call TRBJ1-1; no clear D. The CDR3: CASSLGAGNTEAFF. The CDR3, as DNA: TGTGCCAGCAGCTTAGGTGCGGGAAACACTGAAGCTTTCTTT. The full variable domain, its missing parts supplied by reference TRBV7-2 and TRBJ1-1, is GAGVSQSPSNKVTEKGKDVELRCDPISGHTALYWYRQSLGQGLEFLIYFQGNSAPDKSGLPSDRFSAERTGGSVSTLTIQRTQQEDSAVYLCASSLGAGNTEAFFGQGTRLTVV.